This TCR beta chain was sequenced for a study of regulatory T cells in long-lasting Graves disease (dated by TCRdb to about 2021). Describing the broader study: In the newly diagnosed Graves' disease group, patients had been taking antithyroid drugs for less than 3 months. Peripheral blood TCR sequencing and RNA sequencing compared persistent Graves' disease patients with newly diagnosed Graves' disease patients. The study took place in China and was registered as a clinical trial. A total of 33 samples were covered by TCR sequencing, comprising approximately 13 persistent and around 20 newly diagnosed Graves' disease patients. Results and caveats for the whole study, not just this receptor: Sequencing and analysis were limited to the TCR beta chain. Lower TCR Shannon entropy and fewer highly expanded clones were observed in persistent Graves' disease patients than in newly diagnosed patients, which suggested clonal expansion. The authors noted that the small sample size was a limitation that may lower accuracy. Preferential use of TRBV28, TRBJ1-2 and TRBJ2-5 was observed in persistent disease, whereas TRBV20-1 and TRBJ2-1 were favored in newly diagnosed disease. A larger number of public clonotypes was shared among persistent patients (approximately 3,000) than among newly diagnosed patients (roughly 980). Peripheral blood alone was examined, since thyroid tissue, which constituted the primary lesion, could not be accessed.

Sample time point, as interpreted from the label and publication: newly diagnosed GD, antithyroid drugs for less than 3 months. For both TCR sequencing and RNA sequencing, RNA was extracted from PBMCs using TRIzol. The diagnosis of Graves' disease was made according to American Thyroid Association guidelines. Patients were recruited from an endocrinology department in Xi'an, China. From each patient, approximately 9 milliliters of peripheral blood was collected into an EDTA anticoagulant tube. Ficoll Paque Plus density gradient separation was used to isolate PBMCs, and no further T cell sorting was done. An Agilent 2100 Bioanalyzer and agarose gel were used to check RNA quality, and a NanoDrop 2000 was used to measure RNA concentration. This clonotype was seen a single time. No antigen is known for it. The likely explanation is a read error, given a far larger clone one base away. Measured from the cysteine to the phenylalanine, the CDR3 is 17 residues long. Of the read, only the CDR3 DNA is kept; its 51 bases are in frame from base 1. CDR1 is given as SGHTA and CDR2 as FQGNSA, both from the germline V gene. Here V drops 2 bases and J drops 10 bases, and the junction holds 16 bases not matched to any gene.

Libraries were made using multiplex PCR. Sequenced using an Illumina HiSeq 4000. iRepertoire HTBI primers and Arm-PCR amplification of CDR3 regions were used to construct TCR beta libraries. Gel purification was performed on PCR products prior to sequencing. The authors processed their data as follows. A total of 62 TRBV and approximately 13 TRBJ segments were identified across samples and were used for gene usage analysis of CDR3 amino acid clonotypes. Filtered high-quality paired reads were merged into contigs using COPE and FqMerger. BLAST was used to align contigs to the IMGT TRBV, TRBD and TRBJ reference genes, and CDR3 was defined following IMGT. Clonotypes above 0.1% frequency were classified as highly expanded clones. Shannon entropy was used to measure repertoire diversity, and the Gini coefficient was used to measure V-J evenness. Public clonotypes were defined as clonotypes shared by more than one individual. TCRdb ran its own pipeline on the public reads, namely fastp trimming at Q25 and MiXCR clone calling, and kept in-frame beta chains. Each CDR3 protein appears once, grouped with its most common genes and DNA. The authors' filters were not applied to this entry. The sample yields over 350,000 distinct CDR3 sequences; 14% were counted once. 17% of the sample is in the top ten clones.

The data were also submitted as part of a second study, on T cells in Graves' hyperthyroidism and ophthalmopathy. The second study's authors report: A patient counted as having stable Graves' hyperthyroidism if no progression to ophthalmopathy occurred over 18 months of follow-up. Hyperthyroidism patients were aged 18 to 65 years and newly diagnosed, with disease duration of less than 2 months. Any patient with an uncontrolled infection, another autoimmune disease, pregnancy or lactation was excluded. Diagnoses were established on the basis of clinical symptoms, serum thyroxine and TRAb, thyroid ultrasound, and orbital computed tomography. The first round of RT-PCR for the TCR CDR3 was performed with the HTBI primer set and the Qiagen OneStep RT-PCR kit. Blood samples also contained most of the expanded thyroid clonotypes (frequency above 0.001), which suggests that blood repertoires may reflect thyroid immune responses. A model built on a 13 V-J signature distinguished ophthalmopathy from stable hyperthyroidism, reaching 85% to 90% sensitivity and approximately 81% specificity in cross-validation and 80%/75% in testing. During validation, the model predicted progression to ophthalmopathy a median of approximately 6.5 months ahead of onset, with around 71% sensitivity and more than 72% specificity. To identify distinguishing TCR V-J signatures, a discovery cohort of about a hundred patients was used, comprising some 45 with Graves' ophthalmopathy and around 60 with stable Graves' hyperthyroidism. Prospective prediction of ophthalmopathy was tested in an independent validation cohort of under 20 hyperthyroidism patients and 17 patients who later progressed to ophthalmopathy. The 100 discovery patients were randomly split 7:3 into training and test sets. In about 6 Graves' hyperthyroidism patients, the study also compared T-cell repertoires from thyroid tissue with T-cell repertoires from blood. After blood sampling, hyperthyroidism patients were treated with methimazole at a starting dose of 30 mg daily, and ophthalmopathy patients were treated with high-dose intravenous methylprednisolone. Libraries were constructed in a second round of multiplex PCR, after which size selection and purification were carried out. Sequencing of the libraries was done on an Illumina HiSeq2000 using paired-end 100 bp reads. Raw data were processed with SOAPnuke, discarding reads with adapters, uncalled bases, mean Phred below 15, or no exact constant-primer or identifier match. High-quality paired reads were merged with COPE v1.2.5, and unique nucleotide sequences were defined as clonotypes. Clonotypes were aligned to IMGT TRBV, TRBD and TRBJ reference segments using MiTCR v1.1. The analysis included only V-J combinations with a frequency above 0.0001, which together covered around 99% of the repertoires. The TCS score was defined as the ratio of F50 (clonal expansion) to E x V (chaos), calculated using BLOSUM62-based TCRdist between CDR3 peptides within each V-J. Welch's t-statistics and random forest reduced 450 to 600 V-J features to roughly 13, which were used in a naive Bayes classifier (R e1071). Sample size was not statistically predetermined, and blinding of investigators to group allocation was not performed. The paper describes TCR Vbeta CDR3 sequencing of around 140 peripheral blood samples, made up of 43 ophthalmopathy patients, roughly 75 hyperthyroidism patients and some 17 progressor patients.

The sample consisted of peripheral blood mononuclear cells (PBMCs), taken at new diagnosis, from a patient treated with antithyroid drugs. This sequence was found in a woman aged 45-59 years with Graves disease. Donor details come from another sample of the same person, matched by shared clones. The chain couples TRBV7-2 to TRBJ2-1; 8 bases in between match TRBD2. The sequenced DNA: TGTGCCAGCAGCTTAATCGCGGGAGGAAGCTTAGGTTACGAGCAGTTCTTC. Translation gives CASSLIAGGSLGYEQFF.